The text below deals with one T cell receptor beta chain. Its antigen has not been determined. No quality values exist for individual bases; no much larger clone is one base distant. Library construction relied on the immunoSEQ multiplex PCR assay. Imported from immuneACCESS, the table was reduced by TCRdb to in-frame sequences with V and J called. These copies leave out some clones; in studies compared against another copy, an unresolved V gene accounts for under half, and the cause of the remainder is not known. This sample comprises 35,000 to 50,000 clones, around 90% of them detected only once. The ten largest clones add up to 1.2% of the sample. This sample stems from a study of T cell changes during pregnancy in multiple sclerosis (dated by TCRdb to between 2017 and 2020). Study-wide context: The study looked at changes in the T cell repertoire across pregnancy in women with multiple sclerosis.

Spanning cysteine to phenylalanine, the CDR3 consists of 16 amino acids. Here the CDR3 DNA is all that survives: 48 bases in frame from base 1. Based on the germline V gene, the CDR1 and CDR2 sequences are SGHTA and FQGNSA. V is trimmed back by 5 bases and J by 5 bases, and the junction contains 11 bases that no gene match accounts for. The chain is made from TRBV7-2 and TRBJ2-5; 10 central nucleotides agree with TRBD2. This receptor was obtained from a female donor with multiple sclerosis, enrolled in a pregnancy study. The sequencing here drew on CD4+ T cells from peripheral blood mononuclear cells, taken in the second trimester of pregnancy. DNA sequence: TGTGCCAGCAGCAAGGGACTAGCGATTAATCCGGAGACCCAGTACTTC. Its product reads: CASSKGLAINPETQYF.